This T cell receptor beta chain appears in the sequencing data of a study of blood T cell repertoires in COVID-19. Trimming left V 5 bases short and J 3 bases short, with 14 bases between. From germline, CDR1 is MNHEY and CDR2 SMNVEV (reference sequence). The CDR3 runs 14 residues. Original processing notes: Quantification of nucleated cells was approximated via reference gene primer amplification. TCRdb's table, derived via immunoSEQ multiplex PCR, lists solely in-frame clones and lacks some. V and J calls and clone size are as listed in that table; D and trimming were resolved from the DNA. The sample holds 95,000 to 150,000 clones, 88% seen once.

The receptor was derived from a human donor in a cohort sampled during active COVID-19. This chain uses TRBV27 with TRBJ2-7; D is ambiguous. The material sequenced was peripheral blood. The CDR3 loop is CASSPRVPIYEQYF. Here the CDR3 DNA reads TGTGCCAGCAGTCCCCGGGTCCCCATCTACGAGCAGTACTTC.